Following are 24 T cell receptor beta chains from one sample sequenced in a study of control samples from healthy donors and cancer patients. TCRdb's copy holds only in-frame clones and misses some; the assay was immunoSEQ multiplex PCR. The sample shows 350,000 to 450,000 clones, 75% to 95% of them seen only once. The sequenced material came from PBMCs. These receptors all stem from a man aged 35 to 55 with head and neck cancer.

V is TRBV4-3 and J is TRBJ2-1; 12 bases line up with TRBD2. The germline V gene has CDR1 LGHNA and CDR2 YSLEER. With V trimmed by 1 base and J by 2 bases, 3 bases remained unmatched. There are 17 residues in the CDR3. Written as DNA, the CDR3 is TGCGCCAGCAGCCAAGGGGCTAGCGGGGGGGCCTACAATGAGCAGTTCTTC. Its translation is CASSQGASGGAYNEQFF.

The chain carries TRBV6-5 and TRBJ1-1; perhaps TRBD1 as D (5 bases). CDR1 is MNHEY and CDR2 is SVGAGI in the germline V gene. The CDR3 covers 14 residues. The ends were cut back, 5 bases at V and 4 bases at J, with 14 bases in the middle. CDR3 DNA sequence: TGTGCCAGCAGTCTCACTGGGGGGATCACTGAAGCTTTCTTT. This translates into CASSLTGGITEAFF.

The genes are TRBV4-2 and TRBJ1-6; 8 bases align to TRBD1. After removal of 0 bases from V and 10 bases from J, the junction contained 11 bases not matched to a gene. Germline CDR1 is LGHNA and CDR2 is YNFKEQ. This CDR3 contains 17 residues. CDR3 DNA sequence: TGTGCCAGCAGCCAAGATTGGACAGGGTTTAAACGGTCACCCCTCCACTTT. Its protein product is CASSQDWTGFKRSPLHF.

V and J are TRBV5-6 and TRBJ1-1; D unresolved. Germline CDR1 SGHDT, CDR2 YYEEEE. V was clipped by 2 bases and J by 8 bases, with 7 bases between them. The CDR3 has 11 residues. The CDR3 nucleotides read TGTGCCAGCAGCTTCACTTCGGAAGCTTTCTTT. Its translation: CASSFTSEAFF. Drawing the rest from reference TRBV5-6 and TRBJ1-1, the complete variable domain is DAGVTQSPTHLIKTRGQQVTLRCSPKSGHDTVSWYQQALGQGPQFIFQYYEEEERQRGNFPDRFSGHQFPNYSSELNVNALLLGDSALYLCASSFTSEAFFGQGTRLTVV.

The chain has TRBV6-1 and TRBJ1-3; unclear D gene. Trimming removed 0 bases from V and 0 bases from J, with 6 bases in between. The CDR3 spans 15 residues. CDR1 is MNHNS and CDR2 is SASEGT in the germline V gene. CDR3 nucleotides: TGTGCCAGCAGTGAAGCTCGGAGCTCTGGAAACACCATATATTTT. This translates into CASSEARSSGNTIYF.

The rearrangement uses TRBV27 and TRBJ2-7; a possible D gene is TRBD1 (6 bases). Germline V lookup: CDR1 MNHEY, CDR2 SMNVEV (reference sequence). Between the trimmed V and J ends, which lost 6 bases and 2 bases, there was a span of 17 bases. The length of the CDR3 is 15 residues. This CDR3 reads CASSRNRAGTYEQYF. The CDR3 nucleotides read TGTGCCAGCAGCCGTAACAGGGCAGGGACCTACGAGCAGTACTTC.

CDR3 DNA sequence: TGCGCCAGCAGCTTGGCGCAGGGGAACACTGAAGCTTTCTTT. It translates to CASSLAQGNTEAFF. The gene calls are TRBV5-1 and TRBJ1-1; possible D gene TRBD1, 5 bases. The germline V gene has CDR1 SGHRS and CDR2 YFSETQ. CDR3 length: 14 residues. V dropped 0 bases and J dropped 1 base, with 7 bases sitting between them.

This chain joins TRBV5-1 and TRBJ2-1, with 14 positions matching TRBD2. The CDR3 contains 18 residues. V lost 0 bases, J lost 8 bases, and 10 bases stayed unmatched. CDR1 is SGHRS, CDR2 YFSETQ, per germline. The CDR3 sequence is CASSLEPGLAGVGYEQFF. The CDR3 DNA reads TGCGCCAGCAGCTTGGAACCGGGACTAGCGGGAGTTGGCTATGAGCAGTTCTTC.

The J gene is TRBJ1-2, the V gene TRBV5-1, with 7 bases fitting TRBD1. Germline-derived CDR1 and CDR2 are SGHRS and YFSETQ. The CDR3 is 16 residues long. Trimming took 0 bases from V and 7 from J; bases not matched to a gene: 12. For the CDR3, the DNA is TGCGCCAGCAGCTTGGCAGTAGTTGGGACAGAGGCTGGCTACACCTTC. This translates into CASSLAVVGTEAGYTF.

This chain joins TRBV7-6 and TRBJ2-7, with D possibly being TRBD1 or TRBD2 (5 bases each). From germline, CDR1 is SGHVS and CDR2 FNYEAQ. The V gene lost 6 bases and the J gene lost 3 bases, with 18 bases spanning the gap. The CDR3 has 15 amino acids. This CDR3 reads CASSSTRGASYEQYF. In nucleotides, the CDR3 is TGTGCCAGCAGTTCAACCCGAGGGGCTAGCTACGAGCAGTACTTC.

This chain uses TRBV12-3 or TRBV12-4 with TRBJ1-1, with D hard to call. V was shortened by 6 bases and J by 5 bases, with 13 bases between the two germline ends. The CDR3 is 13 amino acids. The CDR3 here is CASSPPVWTEAFF. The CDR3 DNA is TGTGCCAGCAGCCCGCCAGTGTGGACTGAAGCTTTCTTT.

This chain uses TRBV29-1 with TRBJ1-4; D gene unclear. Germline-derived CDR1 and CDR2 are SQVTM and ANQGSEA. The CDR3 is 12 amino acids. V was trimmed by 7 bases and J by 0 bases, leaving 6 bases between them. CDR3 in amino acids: CSAAATNEKLFF. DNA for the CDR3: TGCAGCGCTGCTGCAACTAATGAAAAACTGTTTTTT. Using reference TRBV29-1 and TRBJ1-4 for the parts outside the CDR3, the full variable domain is SAVISQKPSRDICQRGTSLTIQCQVDSQVTMMFWYRQQPGQSLTLIATANQGSEATYESGFVIDKFPISRPNLTFSTLTVSNMSPEDSSIYLCSAAATNEKLFFGSGTQLSVL.

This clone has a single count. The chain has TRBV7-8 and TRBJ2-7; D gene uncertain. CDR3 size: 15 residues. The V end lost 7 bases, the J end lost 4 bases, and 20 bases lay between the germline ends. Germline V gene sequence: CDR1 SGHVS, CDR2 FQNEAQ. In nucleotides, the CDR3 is TGTGCCAGCATAGAAGGGCAGGCCATGGGGTACGAGCAGTACTTC. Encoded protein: CASIEGQAMGYEQYF.

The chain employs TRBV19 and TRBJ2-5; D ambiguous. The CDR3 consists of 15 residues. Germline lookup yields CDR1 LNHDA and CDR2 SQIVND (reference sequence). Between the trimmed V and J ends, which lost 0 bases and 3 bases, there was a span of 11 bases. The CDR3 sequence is CASSIDVLGKETQYF. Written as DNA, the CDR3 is TGTGCCAGTAGTATAGATGTTTTAGGGAAAGAGACCCAGTACTTC.

The CDR3 is CAISEGDRGPLNTEAFF. The CDR3 nucleotides are TGTGCCATCAGTGAAGGGGACAGGGGTCCGTTGAACACTGAAGCTTTCTTT. The V and J genes are TRBV10-3 and TRBJ1-1, with TRBD1 identical over 10 bases. This CDR3 is 17 amino acids long. Looked up from germline, CDR1 is ENHRY and CDR2 is SYGVKD. Germline trimming cut 3 bases from V and 0 bases from J; bases unmatched to any gene: 7.

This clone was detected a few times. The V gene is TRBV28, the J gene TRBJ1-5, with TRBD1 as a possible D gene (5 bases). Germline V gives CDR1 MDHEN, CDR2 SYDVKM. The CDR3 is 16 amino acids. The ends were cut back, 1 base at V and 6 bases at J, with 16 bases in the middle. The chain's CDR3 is CASSLYGRGPPQPQHF. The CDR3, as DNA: TGTGCCAGCAGTTTATATGGAAGGGGCCCCCCTCAGCCCCAGCATTTT.

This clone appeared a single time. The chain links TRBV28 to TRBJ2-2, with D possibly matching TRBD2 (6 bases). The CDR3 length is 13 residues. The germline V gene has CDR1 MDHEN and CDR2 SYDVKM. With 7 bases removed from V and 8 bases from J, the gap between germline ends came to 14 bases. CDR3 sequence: CASKTGGAGELFF. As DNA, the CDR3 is TGTGCCAGCAAGACCGGGGGAGCGGGGGAGCTGTTTTTT. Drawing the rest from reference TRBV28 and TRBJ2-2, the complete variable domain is DVKVTQSSRYLVKRTGEKVFLECVQDMDHENMFWYRQDPGLGLRLIYFSYDVKMKEKGDIPEGYSVSREKKERFSLILESASTNQTSMYLCASKTGGAGELFFGEGSRLTVL.

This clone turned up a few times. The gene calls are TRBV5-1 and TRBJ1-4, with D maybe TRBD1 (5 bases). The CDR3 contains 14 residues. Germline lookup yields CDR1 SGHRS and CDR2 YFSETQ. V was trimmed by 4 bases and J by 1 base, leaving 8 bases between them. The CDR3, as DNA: TGCGCCAGCAGCCGGGACCGAACTAATGAAAAACTGTTTTTT. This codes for CASSRDRTNEKLFF.

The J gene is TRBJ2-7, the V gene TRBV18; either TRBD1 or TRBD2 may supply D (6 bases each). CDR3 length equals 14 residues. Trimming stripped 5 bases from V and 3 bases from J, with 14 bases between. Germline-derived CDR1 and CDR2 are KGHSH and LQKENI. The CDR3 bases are TGTGCCAGCTCAGAAAGGGGGGCGGACTACGAGCAGTACTTC. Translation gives CASSERGADYEQYF.

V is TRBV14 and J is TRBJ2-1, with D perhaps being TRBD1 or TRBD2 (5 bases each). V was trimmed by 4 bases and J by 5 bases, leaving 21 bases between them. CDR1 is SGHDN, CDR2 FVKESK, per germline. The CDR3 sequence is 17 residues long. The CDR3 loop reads CASSRTVAPRGHNEQFF. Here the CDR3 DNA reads TGTGCCAGCAGCCGTACGGTGGCCCCGAGGGGCCACAATGAGCAGTTCTTC.

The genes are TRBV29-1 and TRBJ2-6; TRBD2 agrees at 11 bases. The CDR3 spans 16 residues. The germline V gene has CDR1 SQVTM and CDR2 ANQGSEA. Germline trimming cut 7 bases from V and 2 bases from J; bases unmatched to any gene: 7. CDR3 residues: CSGKLAGAAGANVLTF. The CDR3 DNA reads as TGCAGCGGAAAACTAGCGGGAGCAGCTGGGGCCAACGTCCTGACTTTC.

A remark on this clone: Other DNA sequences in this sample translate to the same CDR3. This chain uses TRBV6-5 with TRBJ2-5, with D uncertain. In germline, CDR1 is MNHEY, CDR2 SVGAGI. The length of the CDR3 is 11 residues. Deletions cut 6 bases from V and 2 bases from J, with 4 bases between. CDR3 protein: CASRRQETQYF. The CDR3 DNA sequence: TGTGCCAGCAGACGGCAAGAGACCCAGTACTTC.

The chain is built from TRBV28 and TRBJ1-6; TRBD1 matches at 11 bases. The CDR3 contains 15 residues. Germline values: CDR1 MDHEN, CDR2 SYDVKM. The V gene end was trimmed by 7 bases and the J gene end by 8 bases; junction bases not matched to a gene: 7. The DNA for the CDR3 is TGTGCCAGCACCGCCGGGGACAGGGGGTATTCACCCCTCCACTTT. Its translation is CASTAGDRGYSPLHF.

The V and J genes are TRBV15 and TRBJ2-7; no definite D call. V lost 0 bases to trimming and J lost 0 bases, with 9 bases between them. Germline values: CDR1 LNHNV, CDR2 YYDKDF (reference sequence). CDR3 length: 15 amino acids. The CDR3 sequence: CATSRDPVVSYEQYF. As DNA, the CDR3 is TGTGCCACCAGCAGAGACCCGGTAGTCTCCTACGAGCAGTACTTC.